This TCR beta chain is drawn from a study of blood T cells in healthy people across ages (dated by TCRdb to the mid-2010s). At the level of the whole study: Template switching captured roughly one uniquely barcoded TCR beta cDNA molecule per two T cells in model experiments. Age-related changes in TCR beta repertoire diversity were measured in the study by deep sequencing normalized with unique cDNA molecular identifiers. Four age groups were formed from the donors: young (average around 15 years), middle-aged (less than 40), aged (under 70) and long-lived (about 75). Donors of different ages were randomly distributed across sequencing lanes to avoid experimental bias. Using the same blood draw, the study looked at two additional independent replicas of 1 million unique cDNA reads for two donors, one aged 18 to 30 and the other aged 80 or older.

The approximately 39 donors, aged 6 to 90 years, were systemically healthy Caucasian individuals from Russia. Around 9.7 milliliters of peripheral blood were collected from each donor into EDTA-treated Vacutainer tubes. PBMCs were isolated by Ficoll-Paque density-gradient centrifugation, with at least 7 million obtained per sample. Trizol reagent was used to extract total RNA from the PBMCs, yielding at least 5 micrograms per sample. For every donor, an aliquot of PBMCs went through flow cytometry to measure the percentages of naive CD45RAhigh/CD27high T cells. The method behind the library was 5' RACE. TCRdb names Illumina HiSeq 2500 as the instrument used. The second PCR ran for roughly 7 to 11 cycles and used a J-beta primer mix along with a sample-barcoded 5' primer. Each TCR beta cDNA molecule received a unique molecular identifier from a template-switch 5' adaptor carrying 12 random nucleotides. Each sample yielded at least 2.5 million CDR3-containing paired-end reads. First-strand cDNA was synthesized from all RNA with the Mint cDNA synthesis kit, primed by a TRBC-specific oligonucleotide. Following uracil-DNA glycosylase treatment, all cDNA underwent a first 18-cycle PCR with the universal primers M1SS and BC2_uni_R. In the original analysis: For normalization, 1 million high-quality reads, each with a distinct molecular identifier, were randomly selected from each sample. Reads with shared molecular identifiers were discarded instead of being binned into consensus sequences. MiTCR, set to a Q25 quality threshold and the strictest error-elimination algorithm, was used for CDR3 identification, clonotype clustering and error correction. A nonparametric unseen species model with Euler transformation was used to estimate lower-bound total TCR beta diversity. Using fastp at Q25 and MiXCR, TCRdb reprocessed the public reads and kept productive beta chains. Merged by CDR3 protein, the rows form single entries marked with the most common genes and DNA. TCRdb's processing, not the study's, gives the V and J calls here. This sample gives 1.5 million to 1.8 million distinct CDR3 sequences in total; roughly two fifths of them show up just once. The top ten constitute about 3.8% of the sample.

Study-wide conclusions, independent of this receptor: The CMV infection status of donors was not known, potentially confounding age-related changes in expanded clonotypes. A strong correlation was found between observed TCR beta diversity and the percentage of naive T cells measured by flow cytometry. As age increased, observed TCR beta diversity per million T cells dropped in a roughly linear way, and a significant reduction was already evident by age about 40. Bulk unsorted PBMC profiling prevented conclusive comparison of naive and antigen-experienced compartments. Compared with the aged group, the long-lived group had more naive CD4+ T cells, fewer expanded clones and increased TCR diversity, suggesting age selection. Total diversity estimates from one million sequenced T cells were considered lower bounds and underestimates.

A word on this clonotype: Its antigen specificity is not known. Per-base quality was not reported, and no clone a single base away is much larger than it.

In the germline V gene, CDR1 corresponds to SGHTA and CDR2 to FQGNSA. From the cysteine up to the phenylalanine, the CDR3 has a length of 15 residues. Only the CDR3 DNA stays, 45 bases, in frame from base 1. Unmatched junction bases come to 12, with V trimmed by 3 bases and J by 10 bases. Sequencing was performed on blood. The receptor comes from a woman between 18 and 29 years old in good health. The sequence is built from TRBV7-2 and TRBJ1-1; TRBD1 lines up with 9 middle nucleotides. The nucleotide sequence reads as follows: TGTGCCAGCAGCTTCGGGACAGGGAAGGGGGTCAGAGCTTTCTTT. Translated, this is CASSFGTGKGVRAFF.